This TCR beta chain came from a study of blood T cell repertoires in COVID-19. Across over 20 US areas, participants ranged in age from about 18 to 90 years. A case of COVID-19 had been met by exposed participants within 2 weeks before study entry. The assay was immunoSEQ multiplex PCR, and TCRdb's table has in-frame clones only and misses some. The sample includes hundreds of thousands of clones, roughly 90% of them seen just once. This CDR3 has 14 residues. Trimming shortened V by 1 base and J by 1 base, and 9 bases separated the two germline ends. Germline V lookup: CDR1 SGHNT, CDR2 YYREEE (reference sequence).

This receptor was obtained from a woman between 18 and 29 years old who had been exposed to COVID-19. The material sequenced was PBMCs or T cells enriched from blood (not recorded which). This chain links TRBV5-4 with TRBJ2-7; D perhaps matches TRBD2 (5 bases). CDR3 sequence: CASSLNPGSYEQYF. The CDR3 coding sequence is TGTGCCAGCAGCTTGAATCCGGGGTCCTACGAGCAGTACTTC. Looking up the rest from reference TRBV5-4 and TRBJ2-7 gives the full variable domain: ETGVTQSPTHLIKTRGQQVTLRCSSQSGHNTVSWYQQALGQGPQFIFQYYREEENGRGNFPPRFSGLQFPNYSSELNVNALELDDSALYLCASSLNPGSYEQYFGPGTRLTVT.